The text below deals with one T cell receptor (beta chain). Its antigen remains unidentified. This entry belongs to a study of T cell responses to AZD1222 COVID-19 vaccine. Whole-study findings and limits: A mostly white British donor set with more females was recruited, and clonal diversity was possibly underestimated. Only after the peak T cell response were repertoires sampled. Spike-specific TCR breadth and depth both grew after two AZD1222 doses.

The CDR3 is made up of 15 amino acids. From germline, CDR1 is SGHTA and CDR2 FQGNSA. The J segment lost 0 bases and the V segment lost 5 bases, leaving 3 bases of the junction unmatched. Libraries were prepared by immunoSEQ multiplex PCR; TCRdb keeps only in-frame clonotypes and omits some of them. The sample yields more than 85,000 clones, 80% to 90% seen once. The chain employs TRBV7-2 and TRBJ2-1; 8 bases align to TRBD1. Sequencing used peripheral blood, obtained on day 0 of AZD1222 vaccination. This clonotype was sampled from an adult in good health. The CDR3 region is CASSGQGASYNEQFF. CDR3 DNA: TGTGCCAGCAGCGGGCAGGGGGCCTCCTACAATGAGCAGTTCTTC.